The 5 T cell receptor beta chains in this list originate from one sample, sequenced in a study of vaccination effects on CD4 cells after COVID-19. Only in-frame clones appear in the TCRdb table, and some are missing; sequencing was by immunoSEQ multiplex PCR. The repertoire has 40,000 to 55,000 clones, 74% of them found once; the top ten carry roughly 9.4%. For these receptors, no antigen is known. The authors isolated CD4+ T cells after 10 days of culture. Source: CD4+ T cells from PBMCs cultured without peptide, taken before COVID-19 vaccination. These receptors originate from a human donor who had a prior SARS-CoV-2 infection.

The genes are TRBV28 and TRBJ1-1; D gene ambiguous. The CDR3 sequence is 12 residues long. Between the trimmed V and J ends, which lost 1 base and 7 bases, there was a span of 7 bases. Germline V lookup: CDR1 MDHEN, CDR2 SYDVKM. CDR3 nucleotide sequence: TGTGCCAGCAGTTTATTTTCGTTTGAAGCTTTCTTT. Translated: CASSLFSFEAFF.

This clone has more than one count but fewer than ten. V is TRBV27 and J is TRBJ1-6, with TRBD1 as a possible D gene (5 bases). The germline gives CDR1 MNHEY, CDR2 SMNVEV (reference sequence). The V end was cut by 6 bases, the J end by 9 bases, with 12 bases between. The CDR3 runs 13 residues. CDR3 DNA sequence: TGTGCCAGCAGGGACACTTGGGGTTCACCCCTCCACTTT. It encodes CASRDTWGSPLHF.

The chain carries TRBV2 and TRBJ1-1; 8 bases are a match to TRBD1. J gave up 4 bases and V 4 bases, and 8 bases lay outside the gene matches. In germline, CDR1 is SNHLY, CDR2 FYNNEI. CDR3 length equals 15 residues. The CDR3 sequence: CASSVAQGAGTEAFF. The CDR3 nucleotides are TGTGCCAGCAGTGTCGCCCAGGGGGCTGGCACTGAAGCTTTCTTT.

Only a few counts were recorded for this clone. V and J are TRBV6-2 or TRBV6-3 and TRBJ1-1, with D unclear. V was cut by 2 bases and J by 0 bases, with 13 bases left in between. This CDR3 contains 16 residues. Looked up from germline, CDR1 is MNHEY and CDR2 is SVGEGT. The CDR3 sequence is CASSYPGPIMNTEAFF. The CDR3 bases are TGTGCCAGCAGTTACCCTGGACCGATCATGAACACTGAAGCTTTCTTT.

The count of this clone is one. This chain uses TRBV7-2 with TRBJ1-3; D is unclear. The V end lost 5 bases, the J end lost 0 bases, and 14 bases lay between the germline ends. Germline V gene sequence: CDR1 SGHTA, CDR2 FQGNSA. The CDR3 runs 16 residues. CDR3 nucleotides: TGTGCCAGCAGCCTGAGTCAACCGTACTCTGGAAACACCATATATTTT. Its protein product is CASSLSQPYSGNTIYF.